This TCR beta chain came from a study of regulatory dendritic cells for organ transplantation. Clones were sequenced by immunoSEQ multiplex PCR, and TCRdb holds only the in-frame ones, with some missing. This sample has 30,000 to 40,000 clones, with roughly 89% found just once. The sequencing input was naive CD4+ T cells from blood. The subset here: CD45RA+ naive T cells. The receptor comes from a human donor in good health.

CDR3 protein: CASSDLTDTQYF. The CDR3 bases are TGTGCCAGCAGTGACTTAACAGATACGCAGTATTTT. The chain carries TRBV2 and TRBJ2-3; no firm D call. The CDR3 contains 12 residues. Germline loops: CDR1 SNHLY, CDR2 FYNNEI. The ends were cut back, 3 bases at V and 3 bases at J, with 4 bases in the middle.